The rows below give T cell receptor beta chains drawn from one sample of a study of blood T cell repertoires in COVID-19. Method: immunoSEQ multiplex PCR; TCRdb's copy keeps in-frame clones and lacks some. The sample carries approximately 96,000 clones, 81% recorded once. The sample was peripheral blood. All receptors derive from an elderly woman with acute or convalescent COVID-19. Both conserved end residues are part of each CDR3. D genes are given only for firm matches. The listing skips clone size in some rows; elsewhere it reads once, few, many or a size class.

NA,TRBJ1-6,TRBV3-1/TRBV3-2,TRBD1,TGTGCCAGCAGTCGACAGGGCCGGTCACCCCTCCACTTT,CASSRQGRSPLHF
NA,TRBJ1-1,TRBV30,TRBD1,TGTGCCTGGGGGACAGGGGATAGGACTGAAGCTTTCTTT,CAWGTGDRTEAFF
few,TRBJ2-3,TRBV9,TRBD2,TGTGCCAGCAGCGTAGAGGGCGGGGGACGCACAGATACGCAGTATTTT,CASSVEGGGRTDTQYF
NA,TRBJ2-3,TRBV7-2,TRBD1,TGTGCCAGCAGCAAAACAAAGGACAGGGTTGATACGCAGTATTTT,CASSKTKDRVDTQYF
NA,TRBJ1-2,TRBV4-3,NA,TGCGCCAGCAGCCGCACTGCAGGGATCCGTGACTATGGCTACACCTTC,CASSRTAGIRDYGYTF
NA,TRBJ2-1,TRBV7-3,TRBD1,TGTGCCAGCAGCTCCGACAGGGGTAGCTCCTACAATGAGCAGTTCTTC,CASSSDRGSSYNEQFF
NA,TRBJ1-4,TRBV4-2,NA,TGTGCCAGCAGCCAAGTAACCGGTGAAAAACTGTTTTTT,CASSQVTGEKLFF
NA,TRBJ2-2,TRBV30,TRBD2,TGTGCCTGGAAGGGGCGGGGGAGCGCCGGGGAGCTGTTTTTT,CAWKGRGSAGELFF
NA,TRBJ1-2,TRBV9,TRBD1,TGTGCCAGCAGCCGAACCGACAGGGGAGGTGATGGCTACACCTTC,CASSRTDRGGDGYTF
NA,TRBJ2-1,TRBV24-1,NA,TGTGCCACCAGCAGGGGGCGGGGGAATGAGCAGTTCTTC,CATSRGRGNEQFF
NA,TRBJ1-4,TRBV6-5,NA,TGTGCCAGCAGTTACTCGGGGCTATCAACTAATGAAAAACTGTTTTTT,CASSYSGLSTNEKLFF
NA,TRBJ1-4,TRBV7-8,NA,TGTGCCAGCGGCCCGGGACAATCGAATGAAAAACTGTTTTTT,CASGPGQSNEKLFF
NA,TRBJ1-4,TRBV28,TRBD1,TGTGCCAGCAGCCAGCAGGGGGCCGGAACTAATGAAAAACTGTTTTTT,CASSQQGAGTNEKLFF
few,TRBJ1-1,TRBV2,NA,TGTGCCAGCAGCTTCAGCGGAGATGAAGCTTTCTTT,CASSFSGDEAFF